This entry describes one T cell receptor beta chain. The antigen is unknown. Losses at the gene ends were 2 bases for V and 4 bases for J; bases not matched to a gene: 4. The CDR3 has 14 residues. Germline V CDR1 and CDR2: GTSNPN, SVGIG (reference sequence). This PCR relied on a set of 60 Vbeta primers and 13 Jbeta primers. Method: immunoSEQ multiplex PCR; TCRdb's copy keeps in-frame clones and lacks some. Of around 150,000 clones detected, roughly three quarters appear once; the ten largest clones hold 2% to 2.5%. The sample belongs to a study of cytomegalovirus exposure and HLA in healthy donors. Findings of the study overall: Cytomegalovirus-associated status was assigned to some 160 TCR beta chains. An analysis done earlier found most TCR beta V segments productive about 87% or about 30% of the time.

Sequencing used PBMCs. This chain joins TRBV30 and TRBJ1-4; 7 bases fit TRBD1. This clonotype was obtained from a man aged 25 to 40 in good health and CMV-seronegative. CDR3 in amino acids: CAWSKNRGNEKLFF. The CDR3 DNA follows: TGTGCCTGGAGTAAGAACAGGGGTAATGAAAAACTGTTTTTT. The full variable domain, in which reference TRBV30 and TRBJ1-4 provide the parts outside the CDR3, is SQTIHQWPATLVQPVGSPLSLECTVEGTSNPNLYWYRQAAGRGLQLLFYSVGIGQISSEVPQNLSASRPQDRQFILSSKKLLLSDSGFYLCAWSKNRGNEKLFFGSGTQLSVL.